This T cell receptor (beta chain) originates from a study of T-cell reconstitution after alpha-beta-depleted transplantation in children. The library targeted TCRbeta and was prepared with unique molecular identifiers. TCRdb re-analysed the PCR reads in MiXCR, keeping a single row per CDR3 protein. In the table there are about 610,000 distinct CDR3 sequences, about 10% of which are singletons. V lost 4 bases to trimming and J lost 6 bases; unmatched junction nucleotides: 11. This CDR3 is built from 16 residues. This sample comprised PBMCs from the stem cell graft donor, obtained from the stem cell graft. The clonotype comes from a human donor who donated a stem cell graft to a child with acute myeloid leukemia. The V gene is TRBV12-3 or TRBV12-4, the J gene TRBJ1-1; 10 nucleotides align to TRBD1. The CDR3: CASSSIGGTGEAEAFF. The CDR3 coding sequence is TGTGCCAGCAGTTCCATAGGAGGGACAGGGGAGGCTGAAGCTTTCTTT.